This T cell receptor beta chain was profiled in a study of shared clonotypes between healthy human individuals. Those who donated were healthy HIV-negative adults, with no recent acute infections or vaccinations reported. Every one of the donors was a Caucasian adult that lived in Nashville, Tennessee. How the authors handled the data: Quality scores were absent from the junction-only immunoSEQ sequences, so filtering differed. TCRdb keeps only in-frame clones here, not all; method: immunoSEQ multiplex PCR. The DNA gave D and trimming, while V, J and clone size come from that table. Altogether over 400,000 clones are present, 90% to 96% being singletons, with the ten largest covering about 0.064%. Per germline, CDR1 MNHEY and CDR2 SVGAGI. Trimming removed 0 bases at V and 10 bases at J, with 13 bases between. The CDR3 has 14 residues.

This clonotype originated in a woman aged 30 to 39 in good health. Sequenced material: naive CD4+ T cells sorted from blood. Subset noted: CD45RA+ positively selected. V is TRBV6-5 and J is TRBJ2-4; D is uncertain. The CDR3 loop reads CASSYSGAGRIQYF. Here the CDR3 DNA reads TGTGCCAGCAGTTACTCCGGCGCCGGGCGGATTCAGTACTTC.